These T cell receptor beta chains were read from a single sample in a study of T cells in Graves' hyperthyroidism and ophthalmopathy. A single record per CDR3 protein comes from TCRdb applying MiXCR to the multiplex PCR reads. This sample carries hundreds of thousands of distinct CDR3 sequences, nearly 20% of them seen once, and the ten largest clones take 40% to 50%. Sequenced: blood. The receptors derive from a middle-aged man with Graves' ophthalmopathy. Both conserved end residues are part of each CDR3. Fields, in order: clone size, V gene, J gene, D gene, CDR3 protein, CDR3 DNA. The D gene is left open where the match is weak. Clone size appears in some rows only: once, few, many, or a class for an expanded clone.

>.|TRBV9|TRBJ2-1|.
CASSPRQGRYNEQFF
TGTGCCAGCAGCCCCCGCCAGGGTAGGTACAATGAGCAGTTCTTC
>few|TRBV11-2|TRBJ1-1|TRBD1
CASSSTGTGLNTEAFF
TGTGCCAGCAGCTCAACGGGGACAGGTCTGAACACTGAAGCTTTCTTT
>.|TRBV27|TRBJ2-1|.
CASSRLVATFYNEQFF
TGTGCCAGCAGTAGGTTGGTAGCGACGTTCTACAATGAGCAGTTCTTC
>few|TRBV20-1|TRBJ1-2|TRBD1
CSAPDRGYGYTF
TGCAGTGCCCCCGACAGGGGCTATGGCTACACCTTC
>.|TRBV6-8|TRBJ2-7|.
CASSKSSYEQYF
TGTGCCAGCAGTAAGAGCTCCTACGAGCAGTACTTC
>many|TRBV18|TRBJ1-1|TRBD1
CASSLRQGISTEAFF
TGTGCCAGCTCACTCAGACAGGGAATCAGCACTGAAGCTTTCTTT
>many|TRBV20-1|TRBJ1-4|TRBD1
CSASVRGEKLFF
TGCAGTGCTAGTGTCAGGGGGGAAAAACTGTTTTTT
>.|TRBV12-3/TRBV12-4|TRBJ1-5|.
CGSSLNLGQGGSNQPQHF
TGTGGCAGCAGTTTGAACTTGGGGCAGGGAGGTTCTAATCAGCCCCAGCATTTT
>many|TRBV3-1|TRBJ1-5|TRBD1
CASSKGASNQPQHF
TGTGCCAGCAGCAAGGGGGCAAGCAATCAGCCCCAGCATTTT
>few|TRBV4-1|TRBJ2-3|.
CASSLWTSTDTQYF
TGCGCCAGCAGCCTGTGGACTAGCACAGATACGCAGTATTTT
>many|TRBV20-1|TRBJ2-5|TRBD1
CSASRGQFGETQYF
TGCAGTGCTAGCAGGGGGCAGTTTGGAGAGACCCAGTACTTC
>many|TRBV11-2|TRBJ1-2|.
CASSLGGGGGYTF
TGTGCCAGCAGCTTAGGAGGCGGGGGTGGCTACACCTTC
>.|TRBV7-9|TRBJ2-7|.
CASSPTLDLPYEQYF
TGTGCCAGCAGCCCCACATTGGACCTTCCCTACGAGCAGTACTTC
>many|TRBV12-3/TRBV12-4|TRBJ1-5|TRBD1
CASGQRGHQPQHF
TGTGCCAGCGGGCAAAGGGGGCATCAGCCCCAGCATTTT
>.|TRBV11-2|TRBJ2-1|TRBD2
CASGYPPTGTSGRPYNEQFF
TGTGCCAGCGGATACCCCCCTACCGGGACTAGCGGGAGACCCTACAATGAGCAGTTCTTC
>few|TRBV4-2|TRBJ2-5|.
CASSQGAGQIQETQYF
TGTGCCAGCAGCCAAGGTGCAGGGCAGATACAAGAGACCCAGTACTTC
>few|TRBV29-1|TRBJ2-7|.
CSVGLGGVDEQYF
TGCAGCGTTGGGTTAGGGGGTGTGGACGAGCAGTACTTC
>.|TRBV19|TRBJ1-1|.
CASSAQGKGEAFF
TGTGCCAGTAGTGCACAGGGAAAGGGTGAAGCTTTCTTT
>few|TRBV20-1|TRBJ2-7|TRBD2
CSAREDSGVLGQYF
TGCAGTGCTAGAGAGGATAGCGGGGTTCTGGGGCAGTACTTC
>many|TRBV12-3/TRBV12-4|TRBJ2-1|.
CASSLSVEQFF
TGTGCCAGCAGTTTAAGTGTTGAGCAGTTCTTC
>many|TRBV12-3/TRBV12-4|TRBJ2-2|.
CASSRSSNTGELFF
TGTGCCAGCAGCAGAAGCTCGAACACCGGGGAGCTGTTTTTT
>many|TRBV6-1|TRBJ1-2|.
CASNLAGGLRGYTF
TGTGCCAGCAACTTGGCGGGGGGTCTACGTGGCTACACCTTC
>many|TRBV11-2|TRBJ1-3|.
CASSLDPAVGNTIYF
TGTGCCAGCAGCTTAGATCCTGCGGTCGGAAACACCATATATTTT
>.|TRBV11-2|TRBJ2-7|TRBD2
CASGYPPTGTSGRAQSYEQYF
TGTGCCAGCGGATACCCCCCTACCGGGACTAGCGGGAGGGCCCAATCCTACGAGCAGTACTTC
>few|TRBV5-1|TRBJ2-5|TRBD2
CASSLEAGGQQETQYF
TGCGCCAGCAGCTTGGAGGCGGGGGGCCAACAAGAGACCCAGTACTTC
>.|TRBV6-2/TRBV6-3|TRBJ2-1|.
CASSHNRDRGTSGGSSSYNEQFF
TGTGCCAGCAGTCACAACCGGGACAGGGGCACTAGCGGGGGTTCTAGCTCCTACAATGAGCAGTTCTTC
>.|TRBV7-8|TRBJ2-1|TRBD2
CASSLLPAGGPNEQFF
TGTGCCAGCAGCTTATTGCCAGCGGGAGGGCCCAATGAGCAGTTCTTC
>.|TRBV6-2/TRBV6-3|TRBJ1-4|.
CASRGQYEKLFF
TGTGCCAGCCGAGGACAATATGAAAAACTGTTTTTT
>few|TRBV7-2|TRBJ1-2|.
CASSLGPPGGGGYTF
TGTGCCAGCAGCTTAGGCCCCCCGGGCGGTGGTGGCTACACCTTC
>many|TRBV27|TRBJ1-6|TRBD1
CASSFRDRDNSPLHF
TGTGCCAGCAGCTTCCGGGACAGGGATAATTCACCCCTCCACTTT
>many|TRBV5-1|TRBJ2-3|TRBD2
CASRLAGADTQYF
TGCGCCAGCAGGCTAGCGGGAGCAGATACGCAGTATTTT
>.|TRBV6-1|TRBJ2-5|TRBD2
CASRGLAGASMETQYF
TGTGCCTCCCGGGGACTAGCGGGGGCCTCCATGGAGACCCAGTACTTC